A single T cell receptor beta chain is shown here with its context. The target of this receptor is not known. Base-call qualities are not available, and no considerably larger clone is one nucleotide away. Healthy HIV-negative adults with no recently reported acute infections or vaccinations were included as donors. All donors were Caucasian adults living in Nashville, Tennessee, USA. Magnetic negative selection was used to enrich CD4+ T cells, after which naive cells were positively selected on CD45RA and the negative fraction became the memory subset. Blood was obtained by leukapheresis, after which PBMCs were separated by Ficoll-Histopaque density gradient centrifugation and cryopreserved in liquid nitrogen vapor phase. Analytical flow cytometry was used to check the purity and quantity of each magnetically sorted T cell population. Genomic DNA was isolated from each sorted fraction and quantified by UV absorbance on a Nanodrop 2000c.

This record belongs to a study of shared clonotypes between healthy human individuals (dated by TCRdb to the early 2020s). Regarding the research as a whole: The cohort comprised a couple of women and a few men aged 18 to 49 years. Different laboratories and diverse techniques were used to prepare libraries and sequence TCR repertoires, to increase sequencing depth and limit assay-specific biases. Between about 0.8 and 9 billion PBMCs per donor were obtained by leukapheresis. For each donor, CD4 naive and CD4 memory were each given three plates, CD8 naive was given two plates, and CD8 memory was given one plate. Blood TCR repertoires of about five healthy adults were deeply sequenced to estimate repertoire size and the extent of clonotype sharing between individuals. General study outcomes and caveats: Higher generation probabilities were observed for clonotypes shared by all four sorted-subset donors than for non-shared clonotypes. Pairwise subsampling led to the expectation that sequencing depth would affect the degree of clonotype sharing among donors. Only blood was sampled, and tissue TCR repertoires likely differ from those in blood. Incomplete sequencing was indicated by rarefaction of sorted-subset datasets, despite the large sequencing depth. Larger estimated clonotype richness was generally found for naive subsets than for memory subsets. Because the study included only a small number of donors, the genetic and exposure-history diversity represented was limited. When a few donors were compared, the shared fraction of clonotypes was around 5% for naive CD4, 3.5% to 4% for naive CD8, 2% to 2.5% for memory CD4, and 0.4% for memory CD8.

From the germline V gene, CDR1 is SNHLY and CDR2 is FYNNEI. Relative to germline, V is 4 bases shorter and J is 8 bases shorter, with 17 bases between their ends. From its cysteine to its phenylalanine, the CDR3 spans 14 amino acids. The only DNA kept is the CDR3, 42 bases in frame from the first base. Using the deep immunoSEQ assay, TCR CDR3 regions were amplified from genomic DNA by multiplex PCR. Genomic DNA extracted from each cell subset was distributed evenly over all wells of several immunoSEQ 96-well plates, and each plate served as one replicate. For sorted subsets, each replicate PCR was loaded with roughly 200 ng genomic DNA, equivalent to about 30,000 T cell genomes. The purified libraries were quantified using a Qubit 3.0 fluorometer, sized with a Bioanalyzer 2100, and then quantified again using the KAPA Library Quantification kit. Each immunoSEQ 96-well plate was sequenced on its own single-read 150-cycle Illumina NextSeq 550 flow cell. As for the authors' bioinformatics: Because only junctional sequences without quality scores were contained in the immunoSEQ output, filtering matching that applied to full-length reads could not be performed. Sequences were annotated with PyIR, a Python wrapper for IgBLAST v1.9, and V/J genes and CDR3 were assigned using IMGT germline references. Reads were removed for weak V/J assignments (E-value above 1e-6), missing CDR3, stop codons, out-of-frame junctions, or ambiguous translated residues. A V3J clonotype was defined by an identical inferred V gene, J gene, and CDR3 amino acid sequence. Percentage overlap between repertoires was computed as shared unique clonotypes divided by the size of the smaller repertoire. Richness of each repertoire was evaluated using RTK rarefaction, the Chao1 estimator, and Recon v2.1 estimates of unobserved clonotypes. OLGA was used to compute generation probabilities for all TCRbeta clonotypes that the gDNA method yielded from four donors. The source is immuneACCESS, and TCRdb retained only in-frame sequences with V and J called. Part of the clones is not carried over; for the studies checked, unresolved V genes explain less than half of this, and the remainder is unexplained. The V and J calls and clone size are taken from that table; D and trimming were inferred from the DNA. In this sample the table shows about 2 million clones, 95% of which occur a single time. The ten most abundant clones make up 0.1% to 0.15% of the sample.

The chain is encoded by TRBV2 joined to TRBJ1-2; the D gene lacks a confident call. Sequencing input: naive CD4+ T cells sorted from blood. Read against the paper, the sample's cell subset or site label means: CD45RA+ positively selected. The TCR was taken from a man younger than 30 in good health. The DNA sequence reads TGTGCCAGCAGTGTAAACGGGGTTCAGAAGGGCTACACCTTC. It translates to CASSVNGVQKGYTF.